This T cell receptor beta chain was recovered during a study of a mutant IDH1 vaccine in newly diagnosed glioma. This sample's time point: baseline, week 1 (first vaccination visit). As for treatment: pre-vaccination baseline after standard-of-care therapy. The CDR3 is 14 amino acids. The V gene's germline CDR1 is MGHDK and CDR2 SYGVNS. The trim removed 4 bases at V and 4 bases at J, leaving 6 bases unmatched. Assay used: immunoSEQ multiplex PCR; TCRdb lists only in-frame clones, some missing. The sample consists of tens of thousands of clones, roughly 82% of them appearing once. The gene calls are TRBV25-1 and TRBJ1-2; the match to TRBD1 covers 7 bases. The TCR originated in a man aged 40-50 years with glioma. Some clones in this sample may be carry-over from other donors' samples. This specimen consisted of PBMCs, obtained from a glioma patient treated with radiotherapy, temozolomide or both. In DNA, the CDR3 is TGTGCCAGCAGTGCCGGGACAGAGGCCTATGGCTACACCTTC. This encodes CASSAGTEAYGYTF.